A single sample is the source of the 5 T cell receptor beta chains below, sequenced in a study of regulatory T cells in long-lasting Graves disease. HTBI primers from iRepertoire and Arm-PCR of CDR3 regions yielded the TCR beta libraries. One entry per CDR3 protein results from TCRdb running MiXCR on the multiplex PCR reads. This sample has about 540,000 distinct CDR3 sequences, with less than 15% found just once. The time point: newly diagnosed GD, antithyroid drugs for less than 3 months. RNA isolated from PBMCs was used to make the TCR library. The same sample was also used in a study of T cells in Graves' hyperthyroidism and ophthalmopathy.

This sample comprised peripheral blood mononuclear cells (PBMCs), obtained at new diagnosis, from a patient treated with antithyroid drugs. The receptors come from a young man with Graves disease.

This clonotype was found a few times. The chain employs TRBV20-1 and TRBJ1-3; D unresolved. The V end was cut by 0 bases, the J end by 0 bases, with 6 bases between. CDR3 length: 14 residues. The V gene's germline CDR1 is DFQATT and CDR2 SNEGSKA (reference sequence). The CDR3 DNA is TGCAGTGCTAGAGATCAGAGCTCTGGAAACACCATATATTTT. It encodes CSARDQSSGNTIYF.

This sequence joins TRBV5-6 and TRBJ2-3; D gene uncertain. Germline CDR1 and CDR2: SGHDT and YYEEEE. V was shortened by 5 bases and J by 0 bases, with 7 bases between the two germline ends. The CDR3 is 13 amino acids. CDR3 bases: TGTGCCAGCAGACGGTCTAGCACAGATACGCAGTATTTT. Translating gives CASRRSSTDTQYF.

This clonotype has at least ten counts. V usage is TRBV7-9 and J usage is TRBJ1-1; 7 bases are shared with TRBD1. Germline assignment: CDR1 SEHNR and CDR2 FQNEAQ (reference sequence). V was clipped by 2 bases and J by 9 bases; unmatched bases: 6. This CDR3 has 13 amino acids. CDR3 nucleotide sequence: TGTGCCAGCAGCTTACTGGAGGGGGCTAAAGCTTTCTTT. Residues: CASSLLEGAKAFF.

The sample holds a few counts of this clonotype. The V and J genes are TRBV25-1 and TRBJ2-7; D is perhaps TRBD2 (6 bases). This CDR3 is built from 15 residues. Per the germline V gene, CDR1 is MGHDK and CDR2 is SYGVNS. V lost 1 base to trimming and J lost 6 bases, with 16 bases between them. In DNA, the CDR3 is TGTGCCAGCAGTGAATTGGGGGGAGAGGCGCGCGAGCAGTACTTC. Translated: CASSELGGEAREQYF.

This clonotype was detected ten times or more. The chain employs TRBV6-5 and TRBJ2-7; D remains unclear. CDR1 is MNHEY, CDR2 SVGAGI, per germline. V lost 0 bases and J 1 base, leaving 10 bases between the germline ends. This CDR3 contains 15 residues. The CDR3 is CASSYSTDPSYEQYF. In DNA, the CDR3 is TGTGCCAGCAGTTACTCGACGGACCCTTCCTACGAGCAGTACTTC.